One sample yielded the 9 T cell receptor beta chains listed below, sequenced in a study of beta chain features in type 1 diabetes. Notes on the study in general: There was a moderate but significant shortening of TCRB CDR3s in all four CD4+ subsets of Type 1 diabetes patients.

These receptors are not linked to any known antigen. Expressed TCRB transcripts were sequenced because the isolated RNA had all been reverse transcribed beforehand. The repertoire was sequenced with immunoSEQ multiplex PCR; TCRdb's copy has only in-frame clones and lacks some. The sample includes 300,000 to 450,000 clones, roughly a tenth seen only once; the top ten take roughly 0.6%. Specimen: central memory CD4+ T cells from blood. Receptor source: a man younger than 45 with type 1 diabetes.

This clone has a count of ten or more. The chain uses TRBV7-9 and TRBJ1-1, with D unclear. This CDR3 spans 14 amino acids. Germline V gene data show CDR1 as SEHNR and CDR2 as FQNEAQ (reference sequence). V was clipped by 5 bases and J by 7 bases, with 17 bases between them. CDR3 amino acids: CASSRDLTGGEAFF. In DNA, the CDR3 is TGTGCCAGCAGCCGAGATCTAACGGGAGGTGAAGCTTTCTTT.

This clone has only a few counts. V usage is TRBV5-5 and J usage is TRBJ2-1; 10 bases match TRBD2. V shed 1 base and J 7 bases; nucleotides not matched to a gene: 5. Per germline, CDR1 SGHKS and CDR2 YYEKEE (reference sequence). The CDR3 is 15 amino acids. DNA for the CDR3: TGTGCCAGCAGCTTGAATCCTAGCGGGAGTAATGAGCAGTTCTTC. Protein product: CASSLNPSGSNEQFF. The full variable domain, in which reference TRBV5-5 and TRBJ2-1 provide the parts outside the CDR3, is DAGVTQSPTHLIKTRGQQVTLRCSPISGHKSVSWYQQVLGQGPQFIFQYYEKEERGRGNFPDRFSARQFPNYSSELNVNALLLGDSALYLCASSLNPSGSNEQFFGPGTRLTVL.

This clone was observed at least ten times. The identical CDR3 is also encoded by other nucleotide sequences in the sample. CDR3 nucleotide sequence: TGTGCCAGCAGGACTAGCGGTACTTACGAGCAGTACTTC. As protein: CASRTSGTYEQYF. The chain carries TRBV25-1 and TRBJ2-7, with TRBD2 identical over 9 bases. The germline V gene encodes CDR1 MGHDK and CDR2 SYGVNS. The CDR3 extends over 13 amino acids. With V trimmed by 6 bases and J by 4 bases, 4 bases remained unmatched.

This chain connects TRBV11-2 to TRBJ2-7; D possibly corresponds to TRBD2 (5 bases). The CDR3 has 14 residues. Trimming removed 5 bases at V and 4 bases at J, with 15 bases between. CDR1 is SGHAT, CDR2 FQNNGV, per germline. The chain's CDR3 is CASSPLRGPYEQYF. The CDR3 DNA reads as TGTGCCAGCAGCCCACTGCGCGGGCCTTACGAGCAGTACTTC.

This clone was detected a few times. The chain carries TRBV6-6 and TRBJ1-1; TRBD1 might be the D (5 bases). The CDR3 has 11 residues. Per germline, CDR1 MNHNY and CDR2 SVGAGI (reference sequence). Trimming removed 8 bases at V and 1 base at J, with 5 bases between. The CDR3 protein is CASQGNTEAFF. The CDR3 DNA reads TGTGCCAGCCAGGGGAACACTGAAGCTTTCTTT.

The sample holds many counts of this clone. The chain is built from TRBV10-3 and TRBJ2-3; 11 bases are a match to TRBD2. Germline assignment: CDR1 ENHRY and CDR2 SYGVKD. This CDR3 spans 14 amino acids. V was pared by 10 bases and J by 6 bases, with 9 bases of the junction left unmatched. The CDR3 sequence is CATNILAGADTQYF. CDR3 in DNA: TGTGCCACGAACATACTAGCGGGAGCTGATACGCAGTATTTT.

This rearrangement joins TRBV7-9 to TRBJ2-5; possible D gene TRBD2, 5 bases. Germline-derived CDR1 and CDR2 are SEHNR and FQNEAQ (reference sequence). The CDR3 sequence is 13 residues long. V lost 2 bases and J 4 bases, leaving 8 bases between the germline ends. CDR3 in amino acids: CASSLTAGETQYF. In DNA form, the CDR3 reads TGTGCCAGCAGCTTAACGGCGGGAGAGACCCAGTACTTC.

The chain couples TRBV28 to TRBJ2-7; 11 bases are a match to TRBD1. V shed 4 bases, J shed 6 bases, and the junction held 8 bases outside the gene matches. The CDR3 is 15 amino acids. The germline V gene has CDR1 MDHEN and CDR2 SYDVKM. CDR3 region: CASSSNGQGAGEQYF. CDR3 DNA: TGTGCCAGCAGTTCCAATGGACAGGGGGCAGGCGAGCAGTACTTC. The full variable domain, rest sourced from reference TRBV28 and TRBJ2-7, is DVKVTQSSRYLVKRTGEKVFLECVQDMDHENMFWYRQDPGLGLRLIYFSYDVKMKEKGDIPEGYSVSREKKERFSLILESASTNQTSMYLCASSSNGQGAGEQYFGPGTRLTVT.

This clone was seen more than once but under ten times. This sequence joins TRBV14 and TRBJ2-1; maybe TRBD2 (6 bases). The CDR3 sequence is 14 residues long. The V end was cut by 5 bases, the J end by 4 bases, with 12 bases between. Germline CDR1 SGHDN, CDR2 FVKESK. CDR3 sequence: CASSSRDAYNEQFF. The CDR3 nucleotides read TGTGCCAGCAGCTCGCGGGACGCATACAATGAGCAGTTCTTC.